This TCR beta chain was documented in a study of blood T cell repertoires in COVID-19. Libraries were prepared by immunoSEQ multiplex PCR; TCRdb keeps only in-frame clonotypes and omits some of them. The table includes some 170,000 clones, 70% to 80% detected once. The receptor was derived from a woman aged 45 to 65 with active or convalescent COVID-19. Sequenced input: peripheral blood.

The CDR3 loop reads CASSQVSGTEAFF. In nucleotides, the CDR3 is TGTGCCAGCAGCCAAGTATCGGGCACTGAAGCTTTCTTT. The J gene is TRBJ1-1, the V gene TRBV4-2; no reliable D call. CDR1 is LGHNA and CDR2 is YNFKEQ in the germline V gene. CDR3 length: 13 residues. The ends were cut back, 1 base at V and 4 bases at J, with 7 bases in the middle.